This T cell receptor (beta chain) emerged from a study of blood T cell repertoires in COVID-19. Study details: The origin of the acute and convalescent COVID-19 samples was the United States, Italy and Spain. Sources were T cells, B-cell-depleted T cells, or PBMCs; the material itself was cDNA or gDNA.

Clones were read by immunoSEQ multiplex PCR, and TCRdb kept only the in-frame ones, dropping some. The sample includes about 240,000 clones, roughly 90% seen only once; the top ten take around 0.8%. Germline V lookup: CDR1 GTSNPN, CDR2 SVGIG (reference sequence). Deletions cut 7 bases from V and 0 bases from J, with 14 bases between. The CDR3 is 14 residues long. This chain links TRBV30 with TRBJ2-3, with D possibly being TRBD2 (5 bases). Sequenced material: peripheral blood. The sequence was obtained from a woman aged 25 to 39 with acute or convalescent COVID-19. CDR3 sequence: CASTRGVSTDTQYF. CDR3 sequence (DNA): TGTGCCTCCACTAGAGGTGTTAGCACAGATACGCAGTATTTT.